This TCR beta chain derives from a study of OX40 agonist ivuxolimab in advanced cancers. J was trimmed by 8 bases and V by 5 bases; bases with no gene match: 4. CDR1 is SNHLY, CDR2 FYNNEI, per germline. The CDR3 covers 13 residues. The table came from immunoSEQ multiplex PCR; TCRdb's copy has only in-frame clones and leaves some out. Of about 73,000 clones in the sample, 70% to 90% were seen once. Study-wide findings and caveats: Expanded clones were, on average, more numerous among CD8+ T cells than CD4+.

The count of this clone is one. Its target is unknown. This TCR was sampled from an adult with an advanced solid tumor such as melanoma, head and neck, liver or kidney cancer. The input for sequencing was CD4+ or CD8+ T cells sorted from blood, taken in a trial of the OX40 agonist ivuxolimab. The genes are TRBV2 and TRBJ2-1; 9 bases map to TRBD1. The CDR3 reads CASSIQGAYEQFF. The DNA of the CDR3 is TGTGCCAGCAGTATACAGGGGGCTTATGAGCAGTTCTTC.